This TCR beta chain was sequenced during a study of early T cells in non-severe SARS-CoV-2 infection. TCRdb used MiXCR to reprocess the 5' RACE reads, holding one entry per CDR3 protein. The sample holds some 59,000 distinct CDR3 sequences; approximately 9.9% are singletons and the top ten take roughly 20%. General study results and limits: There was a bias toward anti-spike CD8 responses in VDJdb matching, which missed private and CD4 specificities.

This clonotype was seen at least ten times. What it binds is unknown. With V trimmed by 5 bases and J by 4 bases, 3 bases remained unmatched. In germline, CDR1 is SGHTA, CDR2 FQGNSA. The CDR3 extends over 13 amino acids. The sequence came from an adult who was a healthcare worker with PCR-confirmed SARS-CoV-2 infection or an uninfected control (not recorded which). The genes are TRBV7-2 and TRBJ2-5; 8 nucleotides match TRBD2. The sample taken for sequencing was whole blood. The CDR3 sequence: CASSISGIETQYF. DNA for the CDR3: TGTGCCAGCAGCATTAGCGGGATAGAGACCCAGTACTTC.